The 24 T cell receptor beta chains reported below all come from one sample, sequenced in a study of spatial heterogeneity in lung cancer. The time point here: sample taken at primary tumor resection. TCRdb passed the 5' RACE reads through MiXCR, listing each CDR3 protein once. Of about 13,000 distinct CDR3 sequences listed, under 4% are singletons. Study-wide results and limits: The number of expanded tumor alpha and beta chains correlated with mutation number.

Their antigen targets remain unknown. Material: lung tumor tissue, obtained at surgery. The receptors stem from a male donor with early-stage non-small cell lung cancer.

This clonotype came up many times. The CDR3 reads CASKLQLVNSPLHF. Here the CDR3 DNA reads TGTGCCAGCAAACTACAGTTGGTCAATTCACCCCTCCACTTT. The rearrangement uses TRBV27 and TRBJ1-6, with D uncertain. Trimming cost V 7 bases and J 7 bases, with 14 bases left between them. The CDR3 spans 14 residues. Per germline, CDR1 MNHEY and CDR2 SMNVEV (reference sequence).

This clonotype has ten or more counts. This chain connects TRBV3-1 to TRBJ2-7; maybe TRBD1 (6 bases). CDR3 size: 17 residues. Germline CDR1 is LGHDT and CDR2 is YNNKEL (reference sequence). V lost 0 bases to trimming and J lost 4 bases, with 19 bases between them. The CDR3 nucleotides are TGTGCCAGCAGCCAAGAATCTGGGCCAGGGGACCTATACGAGCAGTACTTC. Its protein is CASSQESGPGDLYEQYF.

Judged by abundance, this clonotype is medium-sized. This sequence joins TRBV7-9 and TRBJ1-1; D uncertain. V was cut by 4 bases and J by 1 base, with 16 bases left in between. Germline lookup yields CDR1 SEHNR and CDR2 FQNEAQ (reference sequence). The CDR3 totals 16 residues. The chain's CDR3 is CASSSYSFRRNTEAFF. The DNA for the CDR3 is TGTGCCAGCAGCTCTTACTCCTTCAGACGGAACACTGAAGCTTTCTTT.

The table lists this clonotype with many counts. The chain uses TRBV10-3 and TRBJ2-7; 9 bases agree with TRBD1. CDR1 and CDR2 (germline): ENHRY, SYGVKD. The junction had 0 bases not matched to a gene; V was cut back by 4 bases and J by 2 bases. This CDR3 comprises 13 residues. CDR3 in amino acids: CAISGTGAYEQYF. The CDR3 DNA sequence: TGTGCCATCAGTGGGACAGGGGCCTACGAGCAGTACTTC.

This clonotype was detected many times. The DNA of the CDR3 is TGTGCCAGCAGCGTAGCGGCAGGCAATAACTATGGCTACACCTTC. Translated, it gives CASSVAAGNNYGYTF. This chain joins TRBV9 and TRBJ1-2; D remains unclear. Between the trimmed V and J ends, which lost 0 bases and 1 base, there was a span of 10 bases. This CDR3 comprises 15 residues. CDR1 SGDLS and CDR2 YYNGEE come from the germline V gene.

This clonotype was recorded at least ten times. The rearrangement uses TRBV5-4 and TRBJ2-2; no definite D call. V was shortened by 0 bases and J by 2 bases, with 8 bases between the two germline ends. Germline V gives CDR1 SGHNT, CDR2 YYREEE (reference sequence). This CDR3 comprises 15 residues. The CDR3 bases are TGTGCCAGCAGCTTGGCCATCCGAAACACCGGGGAGCTGTTTTTT. The encoded protein is CASSLAIRNTGELFF. The full variable domain, completed using reference TRBV5-4 and TRBJ2-2, is ETGVTQSPTHLIKTRGQQVTLRCSSQSGHNTVSWYQQALGQGPQFIFQYYREEENGRGNFPPRFSGLQFPNYSSELNVNALELDDSALYLCASSLAIRNTGELFFGEGSRLTVL.

This clonotype is medium-sized. V gene TRBV7-2 combines with J gene TRBJ1-2; TRBD1 is a possible D gene (6 bases). The germline V and J ends were trimmed by 1 base and 0 bases, with 12 bases remaining between them. This CDR3 has 16 residues. Germline CDR1 reads SGHTA; CDR2 reads FQGNSA. Written as DNA, the CDR3 is TGTGCCAGCAGCTTAGGGGGACAAAATACTAACTATGGCTACACCTTC. As protein: CASSLGGQNTNYGYTF.

This clonotype has ten or more counts. V usage is TRBV20-1 and J usage is TRBJ1-1; D perhaps matches TRBD1 (6 bases). The CDR3 totals 16 residues. CDR1 is DFQATT, CDR2 SNEGSKA, per germline (reference sequence). V lost 0 bases and J lost 1, with 15 bases in between. CDR3 in amino acids: CSARDRGSSWNTEAFF. The CDR3 nucleotides are TGCAGTGCTAGAGATAGGGGGAGCAGCTGGAACACTGAAGCTTTCTTT.

This clonotype was observed many times. The chain uses TRBV6-1 and TRBJ2-1; 7 bases line up with TRBD2. Germline V gene lookup returns CDR1 MNHNS and CDR2 SASEGT. CDR3 length: 15 residues. J lost 9 bases, V lost 4 bases, and 12 bases had no gene match. The CDR3 bases are TGTGCCAGCAGTGTATATGGAGCGGGAAGGGGTGAGCAGTTCTTC. Amino acids: CASSVYGAGRGEQFF.

In this sample, this clonotype turned up many times. This chain uses TRBV19 with TRBJ1-2; D is uncertain. This CDR3 is built from 13 residues. The germline CDR1 and CDR2 sequences are LNHDA and SQIVND (reference sequence). V was clipped by 1 base and J by 4 bases, with 7 bases between them. CDR3 sequence reads: CASSIAQSYGYTF. As DNA, the CDR3 is TGTGCCAGTAGTATAGCCCAGAGCTATGGCTACACCTTC.

This clonotype was counted at least ten times. The gene calls are TRBV20-1 and TRBJ2-1, with 8 bases aligning to TRBD2. V was pared by 7 bases and J by 14 bases, with 13 bases of the junction left unmatched. Germline V CDR1 and CDR2: DFQATT, SNEGSKA (reference sequence). There are 12 residues in the CDR3. CDR3 sequence reads: CSVAYLAGPEFF. The CDR3 DNA sequence: TGCAGTGTCGCGTATCTAGCGGGTCCGGAGTTCTTC.

This clonotype was seen only a few times. This rearrangement joins TRBV20-1 to TRBJ2-3; D gene uncertain. This CDR3 is 13 amino acids long. The germline V gene encodes CDR1 DFQATT and CDR2 SNEGSKA (reference sequence). V lost 2 bases to trimming and J lost 4 bases, with 10 bases between them. CDR3 sequence: CSARYSWADTQYF. As DNA, the CDR3 is TGCAGTGCTAGATATAGTTGGGCAGATACGCAGTATTTT.

Turning to this clonotype: The missing conserved phenylalanine or tryptophan at the end of this CDR3 makes a read error likely. No DNA is shown, since the ends of the CDR3 on it are uncertain; the CDR3 is the one TCRdb lists. The chain has TRBV19 and TRBJ2-5; the table names TRBD2, a call not compared with the DNA. Inclusive of both ends, the CDR3 amounts to 14 amino acids. Germline loops: CDR1 LNHDA, CDR2 SQIVND (reference sequence). This chain's CDR3 is CARRTTSAGETQDG.

Many counts were recorded for this clonotype. The chain has TRBV30 and TRBJ2-1; D is possibly TRBD1 (5 bases). Germline V gives CDR1 GTSNPN, CDR2 SVGIG (reference sequence). The CDR3 is 13 residues long. V shed 5 bases and J shed 9 bases, with 17 bases lying between them. CDR3: CAWGRNYDSEQFF. Written as DNA, the CDR3 is TGTGCCTGGGGTCGCAACTACGACAGTGAGCAGTTCTTC.

This clonotype was seen ten or more times. V usage is TRBV6-2 or TRBV6-3 and J usage is TRBJ2-2; D gene uncertain. This CDR3 contains 14 residues. Germline V lookup: CDR1 MNHEY, CDR2 SVGEGT. V was shortened by 2 bases and J by 8 bases, with 12 bases between the two germline ends. The CDR3 DNA reads TGTGCCAGCAGTTACGTGGGAAGTGGAGGGGAGCTGTTTTTT. The encoded protein is CASSYVGSGGELFF.

This clonotype was seen only a few times. A much larger clone lies a single base off, so this may be a read error. CDR3 in amino acids: CASSLASSCQETQYF. The CDR3 DNA reads TGTGCCAGCAGCTTAGCTTCCTCCTGCCAAGAGACCCAGTACTTC. This chain connects TRBV7-2 to TRBJ2-5; D ambiguous. Trimming removed 0 bases at V and 1 base at J, with 9 bases between. In germline, CDR1 is SGHTA, CDR2 FQGNSA. CDR3 length: 15 amino acids.

This clonotype occurred a few times. V usage is TRBV30 and J usage is TRBJ1-5, with D hard to call. This CDR3 has 13 residues. The germline V and J ends were trimmed by 2 bases and 3 bases, with 8 bases remaining between them. Per the germline V gene, CDR1 is GTSNPN and CDR2 is SVGIG (reference sequence). The DNA of the CDR3 is TGTGCCTGGAGTTACGGACTCAATCAGCCCCAGCATTTT. Amino acid sequence: CAWSYGLNQPQHF. Together with reference TRBV30 and TRBJ1-5, the CDR3 gives the full variable domain: SQTIHQWPATLVQPVGSPLSLECTVEGTSNPNLYWYRQAAGRGLQLLFYSVGIGQISSEVPQNLSASRPQDRQFILSSKKLLLSDSGFYLCAWSYGLNQPQHFGDGTRLSIL.

This clonotype was seen many times. The chain carries TRBV20-1 and TRBJ2-7, with TRBD1 matching over 7 bases. Germline-derived CDR1 and CDR2 are DFQATT and SNEGSKA (reference sequence). The CDR3 sequence is 12 residues long. The V and J ends lost 5 bases and 1 base, in that order; junction bases with no gene match: 2. DNA for the CDR3: TGCAGTGCTTCGGGACAGTCCTACGAGCAGTACTTC. Its protein product is CSASGQSYEQYF.

There are a few counts of this clonotype. This chain links TRBV7-2 with TRBJ1-1, with D possibly being TRBD1 (5 bases). Germline assignment: CDR1 SGHTA and CDR2 FQGNSA. V shed 5 bases and J shed 11 bases, with 27 bases lying between them. The CDR3 has 16 residues. The CDR3 nucleotides are TGTGCCAGCAGCCTCGGGCCGGCAGGAACCGGGGGTAACGCTTTCTTT. This translates into CASSLGPAGTGGNAFF.

This clonotype was seen many times. J is TRBJ1-2 and V is TRBV12-3 or TRBV12-4; perhaps TRBD1 as D (6 bases). V was trimmed by 2 bases and J by 0 bases, leaving 10 bases between them. The CDR3 covers 15 residues. The CDR3, as DNA: TGTGCCAGCAGTTTACTCGGGGGCGCTAACTATGGCTACACCTTC. Translating it yields CASSLLGGANYGYTF.

At least ten counts were recorded for this clonotype. The chain links TRBV6-2 or TRBV6-3 to TRBJ1-1; TRBD1 is a possible D gene (6 bases). The length of the CDR3 is 14 residues. V lost 9 bases to trimming and J lost 4 bases, with 18 bases between them. Looked up from germline, CDR1 is MNHEY and CDR2 is SVGEGT. DNA for the CDR3: TGTGCCAGTAGGACAGACTTTTTGCTCACTGAAGCTTTCTTT. Residues: CASRTDFLLTEAFF.

This clonotype was seen repeatedly, ten times or more. The genes are TRBV27 and TRBJ1-2, with 11 positions matching TRBD1. Germline CDR1 is MNHEY and CDR2 is SMNVEV (reference sequence). This CDR3 spans 14 amino acids. The V segment lost 6 bases and the J segment 3 bases; nucleotides outside the gene matches: 3. CDR3 region: CASRGDRGDYGYTF. Written as DNA, the CDR3 is TGTGCCAGCAGGGGGGACAGGGGGGACTATGGCTACACCTTC.

In this sample, this clonotype is medium-sized (0.01 to 0.1%). The genes are TRBV20-1 and TRBJ1-1; 10 positions agree with TRBD1. Germline V lookup: CDR1 DFQATT, CDR2 SNEGSKA (reference sequence). V dropped 5 bases and J dropped 4; count of bases not matched to a gene: 13. This CDR3 region has 16 residues. The CDR3 sequence: CSAPPGQGSFGTEAFF. CDR3 in DNA: TGCAGTGCTCCGCCGGGACAGGGGAGTTTTGGCACTGAAGCTTTCTTT.

This clonotype showed up just a few times. The genes are TRBV30 and TRBJ1-5, with D unclear. Germline values: CDR1 GTSNPN, CDR2 SVGIG (reference sequence). This CDR3 is built from 13 residues. The V gene lost 2 bases and the J gene lost 2 bases, with 7 bases spanning the gap. The CDR3 loop reads CAWSYGRNQPQHF. The CDR3 DNA reads TGTGCCTGGAGTTACGGACGCAATCAGCCCCAGCATTTT.